A selection of T cell receptor beta chains follows, all from one sample in a study of cytomegalovirus exposure and HLA in healthy donors. Profiling relied on immunoSEQ multiplex PCR, and the TCRdb table lists in-frame clones only, not all of them. This table has about 150,000 clones, around 10% appearing once. Sequencing was carried out using PBMCs. Every receptor here comes from a male donor in good health and CMV-seronegative. CDR3s include the opening cysteine and the closing phenylalanine or tryptophan. D genes are given only for firm matches. Size is omitted from some rows. Given values are once, few, many or a class for expanded clones.

.	TRBD1	TRBV29-1	TRBJ1-1	14	TGCAGCGTTGCTTCAGGGGGCACGAACACTGAAGCTTTCTTT	CSVASGGTNTEAFF
.	TRBD2	TRBV27	TRBJ2-7	16	TGTGCCAGCAGTTTATTGGGGACTAGCGGTCCCTACGAGCAGTACTTC	CASSLLGTSGPYEQYF
few	.	TRBV27	TRBJ1-1	16	TGTGCCAGCAGACGACGACAGGAAGCACCCAACACTGAAGCCTTCTTT	CASRRRQEAPNTEAFF
.	.	TRBV10-3	TRBJ1-2	15	TGTGCCATCCCGAGGGGGGGGCCCTATAACTATGGCTACACCTTC	CAIPRGGPYNYGYTF
few	.	TRBV2	TRBJ2-1	15	TGTGCCAGCAGTGAAGTAGGAGCCCCAACCAATGAGCAGTTCTTC	CASSEVGAPTNEQFF
.	TRBD1	TRBV28	TRBJ1-1	14	TGTGCCAGCACCGCTGGGACAGGGGCCCCGAGTAGATTCTTT	CASTAGTGAPSRFF
few	TRBD1	TRBV6-1	TRBJ2-2	15	TGTGCCAGCAGTCCAACAGGGGGTGACACCGGGGAGCTGTTTTTT	CASSPTGGDTGELFF
.	TRBD2	TRBV28	TRBJ2-7	16	TGTGCCAGCACCTTCGGGGGGGGGAGGGCCAACTACGAGCAGTACTTC	CASTFGGGRANYEQYF
.	.	TRBV4-3	TRBJ2-6	16	TGCGCCAGCAGCCAAGGTCGCGGATTTGGGGCCAACGTCCTGACTTTC	CASSQGRGFGANVLTF
few	.	TRBV4-3	TRBJ1-1	14	TGCGCCAGCAGCCAAGTTGACGCAGGCACTGAAGCTTTCTTT	CASSQVDAGTEAFF
.	.	TRBV2	TRBJ1-6	15	TGTGCCAGCAGTGAAGAAGTACAGAGAAATTCACCCCTCCACTTT	CASSEEVQRNSPLHF
.	.	TRBV16	TRBJ2-1	15	TGTGCCAGCAGCCTAGGACAGTCGGTGGGGAATGAGCAGTTCTTC	CASSLGQSVGNEQFF
.	TRBD1	TRBV5-1	TRBJ2-2	16	TGCGCCAGCAGCTTGGAGGGACAGGGGGAACCCGGGGAGCTGTTTTTT	CASSLEGQGEPGELFF
.	TRBD2	TRBV4-1	TRBJ2-2	15	TGCGCCAGCAGCCAAGTGGGACTAGCGCCCGAGGAGCTGTTTTTT	CASSQVGLAPEELFF
.	TRBD1	TRBV28	TRBJ1-4	18	TGTGCCAGCAGTTTAAGGTTCAGGGGGATCGGCGGTAATGAAAAACTGTTTTTT	CASSLRFRGIGGNEKLFF
.	.	TRBV5-4	TRBJ1-1	14	TGTGCCAGCAGTACTGACAGACTGAACACTGAAGCTTTCTTT	CASSTDRLNTEAFF
.	TRBD1	TRBV28	TRBJ1-2	13	TGTGCCAGCAGTCTGACAGGGGCGAGGGGCTACACCTTC	CASSLTGARGYTF
.	.	TRBV4-3	TRBJ1-5	15	TGCGCCAGCAGCCAAGACAGGTTTAGCAATCAGCCCCAGCATTTT	CASSQDRFSNQPQHF
.	.	TRBV29-1	TRBJ2-3	14	TGCAGCGTTGAGGGCCGGGATAGCACAGATACGCAGTATTTT	CSVEGRDSTDTQYF
.	.	TRBV4-3	TRBJ2-1	16	TGCGCCAGCAGCCAAGAGAGGGGGGGCTCCTACAATGAGCAGTTCTTC	CASSQERGGSYNEQFF
few	.	TRBV7-2	TRBJ1-1	14	TGTGCCAGCAACACAGGACGGTTGAACACTGAAGCTTTCTTT	CASNTGRLNTEAFF
.	TRBD2	TRBV6-5	TRBJ2-7	15	TGTGCCAGCAGTTACGCGGGACTAGCGGCCTACGAGCAGTACTTC	CASSYAGLAAYEQYF
.	TRBD1	TRBV6-5	TRBJ2-7	13	TGTGCCACCGGGACAGGGGTTCTAGACGAGCAGTACTTC	CATGTGVLDEQYF
.	.	TRBV9	TRBJ2-7	13	TGTGCCAGCAGTGAAGCGACTGGTTACGAGCAGTACTTC	CASSEATGYEQYF
.	.	TRBV5-1	TRBJ2-4	15	TGCGCCAGCAGCCGGCAACCGGACTCCATCGGCATTCAGTACTTC	CASSRQPDSIGIQYF
.	TRBD1	TRBV27	TRBJ1-1	14	TGTGCCAGCAGTCCTATCAGGGGGGTCCCTGAAGCTTTCTTT	CASSPIRGVPEAFF
few	TRBD2	TRBV7-8	TRBJ2-7	15	TGTGCCAGCAGTCGGACTAGCGGGAGGTCTCACGAGCAGTACTTC	CASSRTSGRSHEQYF
.	.	TRBV6-5	TRBJ2-3	14	TGTGCCAGCAGTTACTCGAGGGGGGGAGATACGCAGTATTTT	CASSYSRGGDTQYF
few	.	TRBV15	TRBJ1-1	15	TGTGCCACCAGCAGAGTCGGAGGGGAAACGACTGAAGCTTTCTTT	CATSRVGGETTEAFF
.	TRBD2	TRBV9	TRBJ2-1	14	TGTGCCAGCAGCGGGACTAGCGGTTACAATGAGCAGTTCTTC	CASSGTSGYNEQFF
few	TRBD2	TRBV2	TRBJ2-3	14	TGTGCCAGCAGTGAGCTAGCGGGGCGCGGGAAGCAGTATTTT	CASSELAGRGKQYF
few	.	TRBV29-1	TRBJ2-7	13	TGCAGCGTTGATGCGGGGTCCTCCTACGAGCAGTACTTC	CSVDAGSSYEQYF
few	.	TRBV7-8	TRBJ1-1	13	TGTGCCAGCAGCTTAGCCAGGCGTTCTGAAGCTTTCTTT	CASSLARRSEAFF
few	TRBD1	TRBV5-1	TRBJ2-1	15	TGCGCCAGCAGCGTCTGGACAGGACGAACCTATGAGCAGTTCTTC	CASSVWTGRTYEQFF
.	.	TRBV19	TRBJ1-4	16	TGTGCCAGTAGTTCCCTGGACAGTCCTAGGATAGAAAAACTGTTTTTT	CASSSLDSPRIEKLFF
few	TRBD1	TRBV5-4	TRBJ1-1	15	TGTGCCAGCAGCTCCAGGACAGGATGGAACACTGAAGCTTTCTTT	CASSSRTGWNTEAFF
.	.	TRBV9	TRBJ2-7	13	TGTGCCAGCAGCCCTGGACAGACCTACGAGCAGTACTTC	CASSPGQTYEQYF
.	.	TRBV11-2	TRBJ1-6	15	TGTGCCAGCAGCTCTAGAGGACTGGGTAATTCACCCCTCCACTTT	CASSSRGLGNSPLHF
.	.	TRBV4-2	TRBJ2-2	14	TGTGCCAGCAGCCAAGATTCGGGCACCGGGGAGCTGTTTTTT	CASSQDSGTGELFF
few	.	TRBV27	TRBJ1-5	13	TGTGCCAGCAGTTTAAGTATAGTCCAGCCCCAGCATTTT	CASSLSIVQPQHF
few	.	TRBV19	TRBJ2-5	13	TGTGCCAGTAGGGGGGGAAACCAAGAGACCCAGTACTTC	CASRGGNQETQYF
few	.	TRBV28	TRBJ1-5	16	TGTGCCAGCAGTTTAAGACAGGCTGAGGCCGATCAGCCCCAGCATTTT	CASSLRQAEADQPQHF
.	TRBD2	TRBV28	TRBJ2-7	15	TGTGCCAGCACTCCGTCGCGGGGGAACGCCTACGAGCAGTACTTC	CASTPSRGNAYEQYF
few	TRBD1	TRBV5-1	TRBJ2-7	15	TGCGCCAGCAGCTTGGGCACAGGGGTTACCTACGAGCAGTACTTC	CASSLGTGVTYEQYF
few	.	TRBV2	TRBJ2-7	12	TGTGCCAGCTTTGGACAGTCCTACGAGCAGTACTTC	CASFGQSYEQYF
few	TRBD2	TRBV27	TRBJ2-3	17	TGTGCCAGCAGTTTATCGTTGGCGGGAGGTCTGCGTGATACGCAGTATTTT	CASSLSLAGGLRDTQYF
.	.	TRBV30	TRBJ2-7	14	TGTGCCTGGACGAGGTCTGGACACCTCTCCGAGCAGTACTTC	CAWTRSGHLSEQYF
few	TRBD1	TRBV11-2	TRBJ2-7	14	TGTGCCAGCAGCTTGGGGCAGGGGGCCTACGAGCAGTACTTC	CASSLGQGAYEQYF
.	TRBD2	TRBV30	TRBJ2-5	17	TGTGCCTGGAGTCTTGGACTAGCGGGAGAACGGGGAAAGACCCAGTACTTC	CAWSLGLAGERGKTQYF
few	TRBD2	TRBV28	TRBJ2-1	17	TGTGCCAGCAGTTTCTATCCGGGACTAGGACGCTACAATGAGCAGTTCTTC	CASSFYPGLGRYNEQFF
few	TRBD1	TRBV11-2	TRBJ1-1	15	TGTGCCAGCAGCTTAGGCTCAGGGGGCAGGTGGGAAGCTTTCTTT	CASSLGSGGRWEAFF
.	.	TRBV28	TRBJ2-7	15	TGTGCCAGCAGCTTTGCGGGGGCGGGTAGGAACGAGCAGTACTTC	CASSFAGAGRNEQYF
few	.	TRBV4-2	TRBJ2-7	15	TGTGCCAGCAGCCAATCGGCTAGCGACTCCTACGAGCAGTACTTC	CASSQSASDSYEQYF
.	.	TRBV7-2	TRBJ2-3	15	TGTGCCAGCAGCCCCCATTCAGGGAGCACAGATACGCAGTATTTT	CASSPHSGSTDTQYF
.	TRBD1	TRBV7-2	TRBJ1-2	14	TGTGCCAGCAGCGCGGAGGGGGCGCTAGGTGGCTACACCTTC	CASSAEGALGGYTF
few	TRBD2	TRBV5-1	TRBJ2-2	16	TGCGCCAGCAGCGAGCGGGGCGCCTCGAACACCGGGGAGCTGTTTTTT	CASSERGASNTGELFF
few	.	TRBV7-2	TRBJ2-5	15	TGTGCCAGCAGCTTAGATCAGCGAGATTCAGTCGCCCAGTACTTC	CASSLDQRDSVAQYF